The rows below give T cell receptor beta chains drawn from one sample of a study of T cell repertoires in ileal Crohn's disease. Clones were sequenced by immunoSEQ multiplex PCR, and TCRdb holds only the in-frame ones, with some missing. The sample holds around 15,000 clones, just over 70% seen once. The material sequenced was ileal tissue. All receptors come from an adult with Crohn's disease. Both conserved end residues are part of each CDR3. D genes are given only for firm matches. For some rows the clone size is stated as once, few or many, or as a class when expanded; others skip it.

size: once
V: TRBV5-1
D: TRBD2
J: TRBJ2-3
CDR3: CASSLGRLAGGPTRTDTQYF
DNA: TGCGCCAGCAGCTTGGGGAGACTAGCGGGAGGTCCGACACGTACAGATACGCAGTATTTT

size: few
V: TRBV7-6
D: -
J: TRBJ2-2
CDR3: CASSLGWTTNTGELFF
DNA: TGTGCCAGCAGCTTAGGTTGGACAACGAACACCGGGGAGCTGTTTTTT

size: -
V: TRBV2
D: TRBD2
J: TRBJ2-5
CDR3: CASSLPRGLAGETQYF
DNA: TGTGCCAGCAGCCTACCCCGAGGGCTAGCGGGAGAGACCCAGTACTTC

size: few
V: TRBV2
D: TRBD2
J: TRBJ2-3
CDR3: CASSGWSGGNTDTQYF
DNA: TGTGCCAGCAGTGGTTGGAGCGGGGGGAACACAGATACGCAGTATTTT

size: -
V: TRBV6-1
D: TRBD1
J: TRBJ2-1
CDR3: CASSEILRQGEYNEQFF
DNA: TGTGCCAGCAGTGAAATTCTGAGACAGGGGGAGTACAATGAGCAGTTCTTC

size: -
V: TRBV19
D: TRBD2
J: TRBJ2-1
CDR3: CASSRTSGRFDEQFF
DNA: TGTGCCAGTAGTAGAACTAGCGGGAGGTTCGATGAGCAGTTCTTC

size: -
V: TRBV27
D: TRBD1
J: TRBJ2-1
CDR3: CASSLTGTGGYNEQFF
DNA: TGTGCCAGCAGTTTAACCGGGACAGGGGGCTACAATGAGCAGTTCTTC

size: once
V: TRBV6-1
D: TRBD2
J: TRBJ2-3
CDR3: CASRSGGPGDTQYF
DNA: TGTGCCAGCAGGAGCGGGGGGCCGGGAGATACGCAGTATTTT

size: -
V: TRBV7-7
D: TRBD2
J: TRBJ2-3
CDR3: CASSLTSGRTDTQYF
DNA: TGTGCTAGCAGCTTGACTAGCGGGAGGACAGATACGCAGTATTTT

size: -
V: TRBV9
D: TRBD1
J: TRBJ2-6
CDR3: CASSGDRFGAGANVLTF
DNA: TGTGCCAGCAGCGGGGACAGGTTTGGCGCTGGGGCCAACGTCCTGACTTTC

size: -
V: TRBV4-1
D: TRBD1
J: TRBJ2-7
CDR3: CASSQGTGSPYEQYF
DNA: TGCGCCAGCAGCCAAGGGACAGGGTCCCCCTACGAGCAGTACTTC

size: -
V: TRBV10-3
D: -
J: TRBJ2-4
CDR3: CAITNDPRIQYF
DNA: TGTGCCATCACTAATGATCCGCGTATTCAGTACTTC

size: -
V: TRBV5-8
D: -
J: TRBJ2-3
CDR3: CASSLAGIADTQYF
DNA: TGTGCCAGCAGCTTGGCAGGGATCGCAGATACGCAGTATTTT

size: -
V: TRBV2
D: -
J: TRBJ1-2
CDR3: CASSETHFGGYTF
DNA: TGTGCCAGCAGTGAAACCCACTTCGGTGGCTACACCTTC

size: -
V: TRBV6-4
D: -
J: TRBJ2-6
CDR3: CASSDSSSGANVLTF
DNA: TGTGCCAGCAGTGACTCGAGCTCTGGGGCCAACGTCCTGACTTTC

size: -
V: TRBV7-6
D: TRBD1
J: TRBJ1-6
CDR3: CASSRTGTNSPLHF
DNA: TGTGCCAGCAGCCGGACAGGAACAAATTCACCCCTCCACTTT

size: -
V: TRBV10-3
D: -
J: TRBJ2-3
CDR3: CAISGLTSTDTQYF
DNA: TGTGCCATCAGTGGCCTAACTAGCACAGATACGCAGTATTTT

size: -
V: TRBV18
D: -
J: TRBJ1-1
CDR3: CASSLTGESEAFF
DNA: TGTGCCAGCTCCCTAACCGGGGAGTCTGAAGCTTTCTTT

size: -
V: TRBV2
D: TRBD1
J: TRBJ1-4
CDR3: CASSDRGPAKLFF
DNA: TGTGCCAGCAGTGACAGGGGGCCAGCAAAACTGTTTTTT

size: few
V: TRBV7-9
D: -
J: TRBJ1-2
CDR3: CASSLDWAGYGYTF
DNA: TGTGCCAGCAGCTTAGATTGGGCGGGCTATGGCTACACCTTC

size: few
V: TRBV10-1
D: TRBD2
J: TRBJ2-3
CDR3: CASRPSGASTDTQYF
DNA: TGCGCCAGCCGACCTAGCGGGGCTAGCACAGATACGCAGTATTTT